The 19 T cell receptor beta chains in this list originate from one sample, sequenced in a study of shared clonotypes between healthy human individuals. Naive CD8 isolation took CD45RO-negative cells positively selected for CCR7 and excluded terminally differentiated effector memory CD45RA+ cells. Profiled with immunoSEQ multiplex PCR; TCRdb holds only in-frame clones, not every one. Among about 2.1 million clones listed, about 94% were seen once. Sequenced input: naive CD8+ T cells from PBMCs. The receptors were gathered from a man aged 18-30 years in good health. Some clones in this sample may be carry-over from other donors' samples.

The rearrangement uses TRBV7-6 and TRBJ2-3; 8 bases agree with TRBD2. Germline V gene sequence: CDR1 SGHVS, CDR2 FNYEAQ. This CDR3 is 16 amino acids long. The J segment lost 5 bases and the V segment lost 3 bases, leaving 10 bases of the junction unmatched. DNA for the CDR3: TGTGCCAGCAGCTTCTCGGGGGGGGATTTGGGAGATACGCAGTATTTT. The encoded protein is CASSFSGGDLGDTQYF.

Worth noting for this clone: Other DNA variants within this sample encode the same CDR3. Here the CDR3 DNA reads TGTGCCAGCAGTTTGGGTGTTGAGCAGTTCTTC. Its translation: CASSLGVEQFF. The chain links TRBV28 to TRBJ2-1; D remains ambiguous. This CDR3 spans 11 amino acids. The ends were cut back, 3 bases at V and 9 bases at J, with 6 bases in the middle. CDR1 and CDR2 from the germline V gene are MDHEN and SYDVKM.

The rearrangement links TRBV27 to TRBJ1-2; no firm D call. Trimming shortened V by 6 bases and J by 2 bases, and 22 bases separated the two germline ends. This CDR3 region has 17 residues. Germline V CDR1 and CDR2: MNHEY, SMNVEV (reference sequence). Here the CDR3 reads CASSPYSVSGLNYGYTF. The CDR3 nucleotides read TGTGCCAGCAGCCCTTATTCTGTGTCAGGATTAAACTATGGCTACACCTTC.

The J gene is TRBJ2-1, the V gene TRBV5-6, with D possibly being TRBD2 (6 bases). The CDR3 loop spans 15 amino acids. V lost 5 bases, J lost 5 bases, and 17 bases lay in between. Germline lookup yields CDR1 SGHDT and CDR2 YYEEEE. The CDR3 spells CASSPGRGGNNEQFF. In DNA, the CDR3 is TGTGCCAGCAGTCCCGGCCGAGGAGGGAACAATGAGCAGTTCTTC.

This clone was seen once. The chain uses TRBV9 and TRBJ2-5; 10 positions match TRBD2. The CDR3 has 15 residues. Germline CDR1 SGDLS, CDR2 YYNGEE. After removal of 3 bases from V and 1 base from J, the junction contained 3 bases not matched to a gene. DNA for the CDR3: TGTGCCAGCAGCGCGGGGACTAGCGCCCAAGAGACCCAGTACTTC. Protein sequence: CASSAGTSAQETQYF. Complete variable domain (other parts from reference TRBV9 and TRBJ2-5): DSGVTQTPKHLITATGQRVTLRCSPRSGDLSVYWYQQSLDQGLQFLIQYYNGEERAKGNILERFSAQQFPDLHSELNLSSLELGDSALYFCASSAGTSAQETQYFGPGTRLLVL.

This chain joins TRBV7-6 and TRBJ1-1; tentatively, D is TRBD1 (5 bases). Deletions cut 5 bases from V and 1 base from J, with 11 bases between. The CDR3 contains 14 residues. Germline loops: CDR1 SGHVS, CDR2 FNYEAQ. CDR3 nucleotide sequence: TGTGCCAGCAGCACGGGACTAAAGAACACTGAAGCTTTCTTT. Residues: CASSTGLKNTEAFF.

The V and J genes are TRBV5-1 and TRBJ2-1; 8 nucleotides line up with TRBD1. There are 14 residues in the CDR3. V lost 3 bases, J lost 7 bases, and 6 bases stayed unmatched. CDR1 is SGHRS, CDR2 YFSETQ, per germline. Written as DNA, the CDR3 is TGCGCCAGCAGCTACCAGGGGGCGAGGAATGAGCAGTTCTTC. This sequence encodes CASSYQGARNEQFF.

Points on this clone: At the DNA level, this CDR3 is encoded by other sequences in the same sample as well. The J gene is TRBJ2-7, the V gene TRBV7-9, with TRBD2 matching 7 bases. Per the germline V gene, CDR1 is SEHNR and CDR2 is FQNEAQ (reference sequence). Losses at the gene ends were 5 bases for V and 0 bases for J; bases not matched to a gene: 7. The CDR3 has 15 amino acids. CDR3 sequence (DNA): TGTGCCAGCAGCCTAAGGACGGGGGGCTCCTACGAGCAGTACTTC. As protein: CASSLRTGGSYEQYF.

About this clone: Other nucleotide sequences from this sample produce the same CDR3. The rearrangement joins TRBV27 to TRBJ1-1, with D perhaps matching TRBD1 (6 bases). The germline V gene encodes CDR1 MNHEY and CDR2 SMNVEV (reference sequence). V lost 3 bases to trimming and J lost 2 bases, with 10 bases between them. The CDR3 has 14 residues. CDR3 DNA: TGTGCCAGCAGTTTCGGGACATCCAACACTGAAGCTTTCTTT. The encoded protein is CASSFGTSNTEAFF.

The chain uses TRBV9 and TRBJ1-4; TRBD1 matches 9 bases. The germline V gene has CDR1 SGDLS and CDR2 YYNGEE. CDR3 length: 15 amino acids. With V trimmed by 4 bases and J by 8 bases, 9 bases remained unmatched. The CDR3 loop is CASSRTGEVREKLFF. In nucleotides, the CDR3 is TGTGCCAGCAGCCGGACAGGGGAGGTTCGGGAAAAACTGTTTTTT.

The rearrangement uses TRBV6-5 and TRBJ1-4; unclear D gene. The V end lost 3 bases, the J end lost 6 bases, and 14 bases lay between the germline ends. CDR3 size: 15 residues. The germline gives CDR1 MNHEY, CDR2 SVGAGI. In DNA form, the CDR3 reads TGTGCCAGCAGTTATGGGAGGATAGGTGATGAAAAACTGTTTTTT. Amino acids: CASSYGRIGDEKLFF.

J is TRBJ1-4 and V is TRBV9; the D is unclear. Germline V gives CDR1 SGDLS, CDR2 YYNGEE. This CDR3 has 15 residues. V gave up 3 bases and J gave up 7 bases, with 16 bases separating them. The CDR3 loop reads CASSAYTFKGEKLFF. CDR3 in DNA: TGTGCCAGCAGCGCTTATACATTCAAGGGTGAAAAACTGTTTTTT.

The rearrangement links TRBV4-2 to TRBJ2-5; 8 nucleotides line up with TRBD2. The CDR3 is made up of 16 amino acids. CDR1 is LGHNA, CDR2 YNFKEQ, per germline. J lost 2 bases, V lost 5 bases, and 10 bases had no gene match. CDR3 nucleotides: TGTGCCAGCAGCTCCCGGGCTAGCGGGCCACAAGAGACCCAGTACTTC. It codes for CASSSRASGPQETQYF.

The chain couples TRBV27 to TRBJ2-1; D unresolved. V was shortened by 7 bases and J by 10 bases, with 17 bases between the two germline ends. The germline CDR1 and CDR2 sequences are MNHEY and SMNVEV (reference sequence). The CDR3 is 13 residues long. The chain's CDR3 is CASTEGPIGEQFF. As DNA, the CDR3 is TGTGCCAGCACCGAAGGGCCAATTGGCGAGCAGTTCTTC.

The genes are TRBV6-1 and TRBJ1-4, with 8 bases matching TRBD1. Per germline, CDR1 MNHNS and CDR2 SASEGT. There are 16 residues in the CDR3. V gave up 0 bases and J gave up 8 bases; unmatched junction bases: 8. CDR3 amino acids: CASSEAPSGGGEKLFF. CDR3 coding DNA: TGTGCCAGCAGTGAAGCGCCCTCAGGGGGCGGCGAAAAACTGTTTTTT.

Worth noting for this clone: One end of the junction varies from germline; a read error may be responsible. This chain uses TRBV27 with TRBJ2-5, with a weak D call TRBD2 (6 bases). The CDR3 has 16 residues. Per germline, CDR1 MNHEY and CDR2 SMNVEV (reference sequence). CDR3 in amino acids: CASSPLDTGRREAQYF. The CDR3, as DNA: TGTGCCAGCAGTCCACTAGACACCGGGAGAAGAGAGGCCCAGTACTTC.

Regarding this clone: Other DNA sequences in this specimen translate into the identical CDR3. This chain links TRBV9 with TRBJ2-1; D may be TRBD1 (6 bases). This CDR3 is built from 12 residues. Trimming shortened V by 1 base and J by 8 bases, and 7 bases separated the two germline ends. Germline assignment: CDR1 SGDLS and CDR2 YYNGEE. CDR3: CASSVTGYEQFF. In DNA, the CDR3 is TGTGCCAGCAGCGTAACAGGGTATGAGCAGTTCTTC.

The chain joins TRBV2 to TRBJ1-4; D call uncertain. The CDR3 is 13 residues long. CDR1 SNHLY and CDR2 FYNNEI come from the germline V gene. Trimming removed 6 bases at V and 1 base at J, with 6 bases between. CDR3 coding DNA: TGTGCCAGCAGGGACGGAACTAATGAAAAACTGTTTTTT. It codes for CASRDGTNEKLFF.

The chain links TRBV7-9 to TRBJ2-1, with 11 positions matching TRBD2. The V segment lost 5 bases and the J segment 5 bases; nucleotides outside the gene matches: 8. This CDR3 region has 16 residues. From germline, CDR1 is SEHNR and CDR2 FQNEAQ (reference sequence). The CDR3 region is CASSTRLAGYNNEQFF. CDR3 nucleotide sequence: TGTGCCAGCAGCACCAGACTAGCGGGATATAACAATGAGCAGTTCTTC.